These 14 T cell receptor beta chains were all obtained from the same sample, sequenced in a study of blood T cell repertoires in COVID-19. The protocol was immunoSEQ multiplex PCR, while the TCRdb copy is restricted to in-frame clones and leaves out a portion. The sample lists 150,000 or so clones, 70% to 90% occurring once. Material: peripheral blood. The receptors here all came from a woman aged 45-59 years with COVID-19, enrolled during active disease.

CDR3 amino acids: CASSPVTHSGNTIYF. The CDR3 DNA reads TGTGCCAGCAGCCCCGTGACACACTCTGGAAACACCATATATTTT. V usage is TRBV28 and J usage is TRBJ1-3; D is unclear. In germline, CDR1 is MDHEN, CDR2 SYDVKM. The CDR3 loop spans 15 amino acids. V dropped 6 bases and J dropped 0 bases, with 12 bases sitting between them.

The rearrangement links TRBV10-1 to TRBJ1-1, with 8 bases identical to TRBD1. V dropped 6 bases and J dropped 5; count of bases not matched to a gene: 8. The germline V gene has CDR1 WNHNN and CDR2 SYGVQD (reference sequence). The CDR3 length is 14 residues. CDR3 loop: CASSSGGVGTEAFF. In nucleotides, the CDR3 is TGCGCCAGCAGCTCAGGGGGCGTGGGAACTGAAGCTTTCTTT.

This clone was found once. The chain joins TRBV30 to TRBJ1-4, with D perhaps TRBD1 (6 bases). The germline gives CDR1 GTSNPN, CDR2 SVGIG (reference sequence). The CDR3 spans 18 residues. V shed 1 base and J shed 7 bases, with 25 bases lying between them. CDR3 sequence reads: CAWSGLILGGAQGEKLFF. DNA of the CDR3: TGTGCCTGGAGTGGCTTAATACTAGGGGGGGCGCAGGGTGAAAAACTGTTTTTT. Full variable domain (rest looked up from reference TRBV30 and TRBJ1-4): SQTIHQWPATLVQPVGSPLSLECTVEGTSNPNLYWYRQAAGRGLQLLFYSVGIGQISSEVPQNLSASRPQDRQFILSSKKLLLSDSGFYLCAWSGLILGGAQGEKLFFGSGTQLSVL.

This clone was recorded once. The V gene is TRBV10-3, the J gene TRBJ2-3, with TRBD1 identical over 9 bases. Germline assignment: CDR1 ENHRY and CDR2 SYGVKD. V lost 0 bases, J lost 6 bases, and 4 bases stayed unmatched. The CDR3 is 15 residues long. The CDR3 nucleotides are TGTGCCATCAGTGAGTCGACAGGGGGTGGGGATACGCAGTATTTT. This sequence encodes CAISESTGGGDTQYF.

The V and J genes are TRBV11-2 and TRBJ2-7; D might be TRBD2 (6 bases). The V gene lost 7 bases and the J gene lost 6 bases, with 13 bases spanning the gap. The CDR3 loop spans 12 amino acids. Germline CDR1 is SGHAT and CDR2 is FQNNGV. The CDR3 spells CASNRGNLEQYF. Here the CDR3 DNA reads TGTGCCAGCAACCGGGGGAACCTCGAGCAGTACTTC.

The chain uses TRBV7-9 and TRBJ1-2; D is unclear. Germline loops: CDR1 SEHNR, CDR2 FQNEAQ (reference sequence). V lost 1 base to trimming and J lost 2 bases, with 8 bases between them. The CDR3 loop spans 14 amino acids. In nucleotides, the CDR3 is TGTGCCAGCAGCTTAGGGCAATGGAACTATGGCTACACCTTC. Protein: CASSLGQWNYGYTF.

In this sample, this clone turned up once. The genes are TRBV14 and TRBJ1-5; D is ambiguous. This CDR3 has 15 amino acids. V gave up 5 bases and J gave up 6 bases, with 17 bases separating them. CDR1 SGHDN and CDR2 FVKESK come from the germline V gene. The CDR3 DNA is TGTGCCAGCAGCTCAACAGAGTACATGGGTCAGCCCCAGCATTTT. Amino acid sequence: CASSSTEYMGQPQHF.

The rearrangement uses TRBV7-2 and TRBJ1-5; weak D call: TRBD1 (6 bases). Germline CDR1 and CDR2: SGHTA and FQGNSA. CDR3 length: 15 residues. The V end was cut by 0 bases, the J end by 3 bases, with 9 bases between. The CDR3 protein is CASSLAGGLNQPQHF. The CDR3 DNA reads TGTGCCAGCAGCTTAGCGGGGGGGCTCAATCAGCCCCAGCATTTT.

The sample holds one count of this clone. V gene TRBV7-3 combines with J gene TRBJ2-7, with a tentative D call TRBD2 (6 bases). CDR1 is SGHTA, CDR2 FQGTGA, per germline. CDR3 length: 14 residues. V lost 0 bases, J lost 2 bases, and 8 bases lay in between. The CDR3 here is CASSLTSGAYEQYF. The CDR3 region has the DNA TGTGCCAGCAGCTTAACGTCGGGGGCCTACGAGCAGTACTTC. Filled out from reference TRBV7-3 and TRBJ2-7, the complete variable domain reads GAGVSQTPSNKVTEKGKYVELRCDPISGHTALYWYRQSLGQGPEFLIYFQGTGAADDSGLPNDRFFAVRPEGSVSTLKIQRTERGDSAVYLCASSLTSGAYEQYFGPGTRLTVT.

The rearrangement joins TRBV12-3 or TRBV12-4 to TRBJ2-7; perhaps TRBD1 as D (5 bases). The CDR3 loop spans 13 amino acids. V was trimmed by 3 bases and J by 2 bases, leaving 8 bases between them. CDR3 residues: CASSFTTAYEQYF. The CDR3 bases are TGTGCCAGCAGTTTTACGACAGCCTACGAGCAGTACTTC.

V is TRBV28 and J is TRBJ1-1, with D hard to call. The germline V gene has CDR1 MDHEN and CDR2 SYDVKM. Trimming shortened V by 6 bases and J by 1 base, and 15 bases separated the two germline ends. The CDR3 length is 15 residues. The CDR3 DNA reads TGTGCCAGCAGGGTTGAGGGTTGGACGAACACTGAAGCTTTCTTT. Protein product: CASRVEGWTNTEAFF.

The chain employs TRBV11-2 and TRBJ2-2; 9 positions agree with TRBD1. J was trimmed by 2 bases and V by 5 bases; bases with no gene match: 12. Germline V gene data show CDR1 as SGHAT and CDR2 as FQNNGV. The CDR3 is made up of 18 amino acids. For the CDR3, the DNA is TGTGCCAGCAGCCCACGGGTGGGACAGGGATTCAACACCGGGGAGCTGTTTTTT. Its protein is CASSPRVGQGFNTGELFF.

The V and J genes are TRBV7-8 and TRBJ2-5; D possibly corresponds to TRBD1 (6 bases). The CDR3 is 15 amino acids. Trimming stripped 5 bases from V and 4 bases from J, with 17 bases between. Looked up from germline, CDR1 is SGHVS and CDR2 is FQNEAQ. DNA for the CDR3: TGTGCCAGCAGCGTCTCGGGACACCCAACAGAGACCCAGTACTTC. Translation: CASSVSGHPTETQYF.

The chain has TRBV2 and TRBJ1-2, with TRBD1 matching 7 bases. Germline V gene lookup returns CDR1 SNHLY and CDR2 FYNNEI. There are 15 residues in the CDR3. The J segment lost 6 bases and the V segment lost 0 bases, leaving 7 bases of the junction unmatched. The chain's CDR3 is CASSEARDRAHGYTF. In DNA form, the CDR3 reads TGTGCCAGCAGTGAAGCACGAGACAGGGCTCATGGCTACACCTTC.